The 27 T cell receptor beta chains presented below share a single source sample, sequenced in a study of Graves' ophthalmopathy and Graves' hyperthyroidism. The study amplified TCR beta CDR3 regions using RNA transcripts. Second-round multiplex PCR came after first-round RT-PCR with HTBI primers. TCRdb reanalysed the multiplex PCR reads using MiXCR and keeps one entry per CDR3 protein. This table has roughly 300,000 distinct CDR3 sequences, roughly 16% appearing once. The source material was peripheral blood. The receptors derive from an adult man with Graves' ophthalmopathy.

The J gene is TRBJ2-2, the V gene TRBV4-2, with 7 bases identical to TRBD2. After removal of 4 bases from V and 2 bases from J, the junction contained 7 bases not matched to a gene. Germline V gene lookup returns CDR1 LGHNA and CDR2 YNFKEQ. This CDR3 has 16 amino acids. CDR3 loop: CASSPQLAPNTGELFF. CDR3 coding DNA: TGTGCCAGCAGCCCGCAACTAGCGCCAAACACCGGGGAGCTGTTTTTT.

This clonotype has a count of ten or more. This chain links TRBV6-2 or TRBV6-3 with TRBJ2-2; D might be TRBD2 (5 bases). The CDR3 runs to 13 residues. V was clipped by 6 bases and J by 5 bases, with 10 bases between them. Germline CDR1 reads MNHEY; CDR2 reads SVGEGT. DNA of the CDR3: TGTGCCAGCAGATCTAGAGGGACCGGGGAGCTGTTTTTT. Protein sequence: CASRSRGTGELFF.

This clonotype has a count of ten or more. The chain uses TRBV12-3 or TRBV12-4 and TRBJ2-7; D unresolved. The CDR3 totals 12 residues. The ends were cut back, 5 bases at V and 3 bases at J, with 8 bases in the middle. CDR3 nucleotides: TGTGCCAGCAGTGTCGGAATCTACGAGCAGTACTTC. Amino acids: CASSVGIYEQYF.

This clonotype has a count of ten or more. This chain joins TRBV12-3 or TRBV12-4 and TRBJ2-7, with 8 nucleotides matching TRBD2. The CDR3 contains 14 residues. The ends lost 3 bases at V and 6 bases at J; junction bases unmatched: 7. CDR3 bases: TGTGCCAGCAGTTTTACTAGCGGCCTTGGCGAGCAGTACTTC. Translating it yields CASSFTSGLGEQYF.

This clonotype was counted once. The J gene is TRBJ2-7, the V gene TRBV27; 7 bases match TRBD1. The CDR3 runs to 13 residues. Germline CDR1 is MNHEY and CDR2 is SMNVEV (reference sequence). With V trimmed by 5 bases and J by 4 bases, 5 bases remained unmatched. The CDR3 spells CASSRGTAYEQYF. DNA of the CDR3: TGTGCCAGCAGTCGAGGGACAGCTTACGAGCAGTACTTC.

The gene calls are TRBV28 and TRBJ2-4; 7 bases agree with TRBD2. V lost 3 bases to trimming and J lost 3 bases; unmatched junction nucleotides: 2. Looked up from germline, CDR1 is MDHEN and CDR2 is SYDVKM. The CDR3 totals 14 residues. The CDR3 DNA sequence: TGTGCCAGCAGTTTGGGGAGGGTCAAAAACATTCAGTACTTC. Its protein product is CASSLGRVKNIQYF.

The V call is TRBV19, the J call TRBJ2-5, with D possibly called TRBD1 or TRBD2 (5 bases each). Germline lookup yields CDR1 LNHDA and CDR2 SQIVND (reference sequence). CDR3 length: 16 amino acids. The V end lost 5 bases, the J end lost 3 bases, and 19 bases lay between the germline ends. This CDR3 is CASSPLYGADEETQYF. CDR3 nucleotide sequence: TGTGCCAGTAGTCCCCTGTACGGGGCCGACGAAGAGACCCAGTACTTC.

This clonotype has at least ten counts. The chain links TRBV24-1 to TRBJ2-7, with D perhaps TRBD1 (6 bases). V was trimmed by 2 bases and J by 5 bases, leaving 9 bases between them. CDR3 size: 13 residues. Per the germline V gene, CDR1 is KGHDR and CDR2 is SFDVKD. The CDR3 DNA sequence: TGTGCCACCAGTGATTCTGACAGGAACGAGCAGTACTTC. The encoded protein is CATSDSDRNEQYF.

Ten or more counts support this clonotype. V and J are TRBV14 and TRBJ2-7; D may be TRBD1 (6 bases). Trimming left V 5 bases short and J 3 bases short, with 11 bases between. Germline CDR1 and CDR2: SGHDN and FVKESK. This CDR3 region has 13 residues. The CDR3 bases are TGTGCCAGCAGCTTTTACAGGGACTACGAGCAGTACTTC. Protein: CASSFYRDYEQYF.

This clonotype was observed a few times. This rearrangement joins TRBV6-1 to TRBJ2-7; tentatively, D is TRBD2 (8 bases). This CDR3 has 19 amino acids. V was cut by 4 bases and J by 2 bases, with 27 bases left in between. Germline V lookup: CDR1 MNHNS, CDR2 SASEGT. The CDR3 reads CASSGLKTGTSGGTYEQYF. As DNA, the CDR3 is TGTGCCAGCAGTGGGCTCAAGACAGGGACCAGCGGGGGAACCTACGAGCAGTACTTC.

This clonotype was counted ten times or more. J is TRBJ1-2 and V is TRBV28; D remains ambiguous. V lost 6 bases and J lost 7, with 21 bases in between. Germline values: CDR1 MDHEN, CDR2 SYDVKM. This CDR3 has 15 amino acids. CDR3 residues: CASRPSIPTLSGYTF. In DNA, the CDR3 is TGTGCCAGCAGACCCTCAATCCCCACCCTATCTGGCTACACCTTC.

This clonotype was seen at least ten times. The chain combines TRBV7-6 with TRBJ1-1; TRBD1 is a possible D gene (5 bases). The CDR3 is 14 amino acids. V gave up 0 bases and J gave up 7 bases, with 12 bases separating them. The germline gives CDR1 SGHVS, CDR2 FNYEAQ. This CDR3 is CASSLALSGGEAFF. DNA for the CDR3: TGTGCCAGCAGCTTAGCGTTGTCTGGGGGTGAAGCTTTCTTT.

This clonotype came up many times. CDR3 coding DNA: TGTGCCACCAGCAGAGATAGAAGTTCACCCCTCCACTTT. Translating gives CATSRDRSSPLHF. The J gene is TRBJ1-6, the V gene TRBV15; D not resolved. Trimming removed 0 bases from V and 9 bases from J, with 6 bases in between. The CDR3 totals 13 residues. CDR1 is LNHNV, CDR2 YYDKDF, per germline (reference sequence).

There are many counts of this clonotype. As DNA, the CDR3 is TGCAGCGTTGAAGATAGGACAGGGGGAACCGGCTACACCTTC. Translation: CSVEDRTGGTGYTF. The V call is TRBV29-1, the J call TRBJ1-2, with 10 bases matching TRBD1. The germline V gene has CDR1 SQVTM and CDR2 ANQGSEA. This CDR3 comprises 14 residues. The trim removed 0 bases at V and 8 bases at J, leaving 6 bases unmatched.

The table lists this clonotype with many counts. V usage is TRBV6-5 and J usage is TRBJ1-6; D not certain. The germline gives CDR1 MNHEY, CDR2 SVGAGI. Trimming removed 0 bases from V and 7 bases from J, with 10 bases in between. This CDR3 has 15 amino acids. Here the CDR3 DNA reads TGTGCCAGCAGTTACTCCTGGAGAGGGAATTCACCCCTCCACTTT. Translation: CASSYSWRGNSPLHF.

The sample holds many counts of this clonotype. The chain joins TRBV28 to TRBJ1-2; D gene uncertain. V shed 3 bases and J shed 8 bases, with 13 bases lying between them. The CDR3 length is 13 residues. Germline V gene sequence: CDR1 MDHEN, CDR2 SYDVKM. DNA of the CDR3: TGTGCCAGCAGTTTGGGTCAGACGGGGGGCTACACCTTC. Its protein is CASSLGQTGGYTF.

The CDR3 sequence: CASKGRRYEQYF. CDR3 bases: TGTGCCAGCAAAGGACGGCGGTACGAGCAGTACTTC. The gene calls are TRBV28 and TRBJ2-7; D uncertain. The CDR3 covers 12 residues. CDR1 and CDR2 from the germline V gene are MDHEN and SYDVKM. V lost 7 bases and J lost 4, with 11 bases in between.

In regard to this clonotype: A read error may account for a junction end that differs from germline. Here the CDR3 reads CASRSGQGPDNKQFF. As DNA, the CDR3 is TGTGCCAGCAGATCGGGACAGGGGCCCGACAATAAGCAGTTCTTC. V and J are TRBV6-2 or TRBV6-3 and TRBJ2-1, with 10 bases that match TRBD1. The CDR3 runs 15 residues. Germline V CDR1 and CDR2: MNHEY, SVGEGT.

This clonotype was observed many times. In nucleotides, the CDR3 is TGCGCCAGCAGCGCCGCCGGGACAGGGAGCTACTATGGCTACACCTTC. This encodes CASSAAGTGSYYGYTF. The chain is built from TRBV5-1 and TRBJ1-2; 9 bases line up with TRBD1. The CDR3 loop spans 16 amino acids. CDR1 and CDR2 (germline): SGHRS, YFSETQ. Germline trimming cut 4 bases from V and 3 bases from J; bases unmatched to any gene: 10.

The sample holds one count of this clonotype. The CDR3 bases are TGTGCCAGCAGTTCCTTAGGGACAGGGAAACCTGAAGCTTTCTTT. This translates into CASSSLGTGKPEAFF. V usage is TRBV6-2 or TRBV6-3 and J usage is TRBJ1-1; 9 bases agree with TRBD1. CDR3 length: 15 amino acids. The V gene end was trimmed by 4 bases and the J gene end by 6 bases; junction bases not matched to a gene: 9. Germline V lookup: CDR1 MNHEY, CDR2 SVGEGT.

This clonotype was recorded at least ten times. The rearrangement uses TRBV18 and TRBJ1-6, with a tentative D call TRBD1 (6 bases). Germline CDR1 and CDR2: KGHSH and LQKENI. V lost 3 bases and J 8 bases, leaving 14 bases between the germline ends. The CDR3 loop spans 15 amino acids. Here the CDR3 reads CASSPGGAGDSPLHF. DNA of the CDR3: TGTGCCAGCTCACCCGGGGGCGCCGGAGATTCACCCCTCCACTTT. Filled out from reference TRBV18 and TRBJ1-6, the complete variable domain reads NAGVMQNPRHLVRRRGQEARLRCSPMKGHSHVYWYRQLPEEGLKFMVYLQKENIIDESGMPKERFSAEFPKEGPSILRIQQVVRGDSAAYFCASSPGGAGDSPLHFGNGTRLTVT.

The rearrangement uses TRBV6-1 and TRBJ1-2; perhaps TRBD1 as D (5 bases). The CDR3 length is 13 residues. V was cut by 8 bases and J by 8 bases, with 18 bases left in between. CDR1 and CDR2 (germline): MNHNS, SASEGT. The CDR3 DNA follows: TGTGCCAGCCACCAGGCAGGGCTAAGAGGCTACACCTTC. Protein: CASHQAGLRGYTF.

This clonotype has a count of ten or more. The J gene is TRBJ2-2, the V gene TRBV12-3 or TRBV12-4; D gene ambiguous. This CDR3 has 12 amino acids. The V end was cut by 8 bases, the J end by 7 bases, with 11 bases between. CDR3 DNA: TGTGCCAGCCGCCGGTCTGGCGGGGAGCTGTTTTTT. Its translation: CASRRSGGELFF.

Many counts were recorded for this clonotype. The chain has TRBV2 and TRBJ2-7, with unresolved D. The V and J ends lost 4 bases and 7 bases respectively, with 11 bases between them. Per the germline V gene, CDR1 is SNHLY and CDR2 is FYNNEI. The length of the CDR3 is 12 residues. The CDR3 sequence is CASSGRVWEQYF. CDR3 DNA: TGTGCCAGCAGTGGTCGGGTGTGGGAGCAGTACTTC.

The V call is TRBV12-3 or TRBV12-4, the J call TRBJ2-7, with 7 nucleotides matching TRBD1. V lost 7 bases to trimming and J lost 6 bases; unmatched junction nucleotides: 6. The CDR3 covers 12 residues. The CDR3 DNA reads TGTGCCAGCACCACACAGGGGACCGAGCAGTACTTC. Amino acid sequence: CASTTQGTEQYF.

In this sample, this clonotype turned up many times. V and J are TRBV7-8 and TRBJ1-6; the D is unclear. Trimming took 1 base from V and 7 from J, leaving 11 bases between them. The CDR3 is 15 residues long. Germline assignment: CDR1 SGHVS and CDR2 FQNEAQ. CDR3 residues: CASSLVGGYNSPLHF. The CDR3 DNA reads as TGTGCCAGCAGCTTAGTGGGAGGGTACAATTCACCCCTCCACTTT.

This clonotype was counted ten times or more. The rearrangement links TRBV7-9 to TRBJ2-2, with D perhaps TRBD1 (6 bases). The germline V and J ends were trimmed by 6 bases and 4 bases, with 12 bases remaining between them. This CDR3 contains 14 residues. The V gene's germline CDR1 is SEHNR and CDR2 FQNEAQ (reference sequence). CDR3: CASRPGAGTGELFF. CDR3 coding DNA: TGTGCCAGCAGACCAGGGGCGGGCACCGGGGAGCTGTTTTTT.